This T cell receptor beta chain was recovered during a study of T cell responses to AZD1222 COVID-19 vaccine. A word on this clone: The antigen is not known.

V was cut by 2 bases and J by 1 base, with 14 bases left in between. The CDR3 has 16 residues. Germline V gene sequence: CDR1 LNHDA, CDR2 SQIVND (reference sequence). Study-wide results and caveats: Of the AZD1222 recipients, only five or six were seropositive at baseline. Repertoire sampling was restricted to post-peak T cell response timepoints.

Measured with immunoSEQ multiplex PCR; TCRdb has only the in-frame clones, and not every one. This table holds approximately 150,000 clones, 87% found once. The receptor was derived from an adult in good health. The rearrangement uses TRBV19 and TRBJ1-1; D remains unclear. Source: peripheral blood, taken on day 0 of AZD1222 vaccination. CDR3 region: CASSISTVSGNTEAFF. For the CDR3, the DNA is TGTGCCAGTAGTATATCCACCGTATCAGGGAACACTGAAGCTTTCTTT.